Following are 7 T cell receptor beta chains from one sample sequenced in a study of blood T cell repertoires in COVID-19. Produced via immunoSEQ multiplex PCR; TCRdb's table is partial and in-frame only. In the table there are approximately 80,000 clones, around 90% of which are singletons. The material sequenced was peripheral blood. These receptors were collected from a woman in her forties or fifties in a cohort sampled during active COVID-19.

This chain connects TRBV19 to TRBJ1-2; TRBD1 is a possible D gene (5 bases). V was shortened by 1 base and J by 2 bases, with 17 bases between the two germline ends. CDR1 LNHDA and CDR2 SQIVND come from the germline V gene (reference sequence). The length of the CDR3 is 17 residues. The CDR3 region has the DNA TGTGCCAGTAGTATAGCTGGAGACAGATCCGGAAACTATGGCTACACCTTC. Residues: CASSIAGDRSGNYGYTF.

The V and J genes are TRBV7-6 and TRBJ1-1; no definite D call. The length of the CDR3 is 13 residues. Trimming shortened V by 6 bases and J by 1 base, and 9 bases separated the two germline ends. The V gene's germline CDR1 is SGHVS and CDR2 FNYEAQ. CDR3 residues: CASSQNTNTEAFF. DNA of the CDR3: TGTGCCAGCAGTCAAAACACGAACACTGAAGCTTTCTTT.

The CDR3 reads CASSWDREGGETQYF. CDR3 nucleotide sequence: TGCGCCAGCAGCTGGGACAGGGAAGGGGGAGAGACCCAGTACTTC. J is TRBJ2-5 and V is TRBV5-1, with 9 bases lining up with TRBD1. CDR1 and CDR2 (germline): SGHRS, YFSETQ. The ends lost 3 bases at V and 4 bases at J; junction bases unmatched: 7. The CDR3 runs 15 residues.

This chain uses TRBV2 with TRBJ2-3, with D perhaps matching TRBD2 (6 bases). The CDR3 is 15 amino acids. The germline V gene encodes CDR1 SNHLY and CDR2 FYNNEI. The ends were cut back, 3 bases at V and 5 bases at J, with 15 bases in the middle. CDR3: CASSDRDGAGDTQYF. CDR3 in DNA: TGTGCCAGCAGTGATCGGGACGGAGCGGGAGATACGCAGTATTTT. Full variable domain (outside the CDR3, taken from reference TRBV2 and TRBJ2-3): EPEVTQTPSHQVTQMGQEVILRCVPISNHLYFYWYRQILGQKVEFLVSFYNNEISEKSEIFDDQFSVERPDGSNFTLKIRSTKLEDSAMYFCASSDRDGAGDTQYFGPGTRLTVL.

This sequence joins TRBV19 and TRBJ1-1, with D possibly TRBD1 on 6 matching bases. Trimming stripped 3 bases from V and 1 base from J, with 9 bases between. The CDR3 runs 14 residues. Germline values: CDR1 LNHDA, CDR2 SQIVND (reference sequence). CDR3 region: CASSIDRPNTEAFF. CDR3 DNA: TGTGCCAGTAGTATCGACAGGCCGAACACTGAAGCTTTCTTT.

The V call is TRBV11-2, the J call TRBJ1-1; tentative D call: TRBD1 (6 bases). The CDR3 is 14 amino acids. Germline V gene lookup returns CDR1 SGHAT and CDR2 FQNNGV. Trimming cost V 3 bases and J 1 base, with 9 bases left between them. DNA for the CDR3: TGTGCCAGCAGCTTGAGACAGGCGAACACTGAAGCTTTCTTT. It specifies CASSLRQANTEAFF.

A single count supports this clone. J is TRBJ2-5 and V is TRBV3-1 (or the pseudogene TRBV3-2); the D is unclear. The CDR3 has 13 amino acids. The V end lost 0 bases, the J end lost 5 bases, and 7 bases lay between the germline ends. Germline CDR1 and CDR2: LGHDT and YNNKEL (reference sequence). The CDR3 protein is CASSQDVRETQYF. The CDR3 nucleotides read TGTGCCAGCAGCCAAGATGTGCGGGAGACCCAGTACTTC.